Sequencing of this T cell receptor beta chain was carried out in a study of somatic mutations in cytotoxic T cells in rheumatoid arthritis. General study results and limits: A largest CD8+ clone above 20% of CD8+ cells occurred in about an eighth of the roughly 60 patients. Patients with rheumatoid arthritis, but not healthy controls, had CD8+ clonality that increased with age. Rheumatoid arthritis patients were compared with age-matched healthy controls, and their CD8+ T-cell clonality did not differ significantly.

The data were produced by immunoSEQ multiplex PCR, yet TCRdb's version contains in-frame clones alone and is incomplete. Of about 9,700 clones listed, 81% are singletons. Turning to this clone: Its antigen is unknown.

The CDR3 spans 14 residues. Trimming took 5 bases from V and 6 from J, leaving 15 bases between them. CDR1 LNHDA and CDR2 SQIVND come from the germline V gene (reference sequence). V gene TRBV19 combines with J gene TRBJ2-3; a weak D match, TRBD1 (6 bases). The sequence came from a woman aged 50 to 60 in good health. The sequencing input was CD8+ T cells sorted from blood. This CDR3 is CASSWDTAQDTQYF. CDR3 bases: TGTGCCAGTAGTTGGGACACAGCACAGGATACGCAGTATTTT. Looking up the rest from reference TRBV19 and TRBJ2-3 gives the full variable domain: DGGITQSPKYLFRKEGQNVTLSCEQNLNHDAMYWYRQDPGQGLRLIYYSQIVNDFQKGDIAEGYSVSREKKESFPLTVTSAQKNPTAFYLCASSWDTAQDTQYFGPGTRLTVL.